These T cell receptor beta chains were read from a single sample in a study of regulatory T cells in long-lasting Graves disease. TCRdb passed the multiplex PCR reads through MiXCR, listing each CDR3 protein once. The sample yields roughly 380,000 distinct CDR3 sequences, over 15% seen once. These data also formed part of another study, on T cells in Graves' hyperthyroidism and ophthalmopathy.

The source material was peripheral blood mononuclear cells (PBMCs), sampled at new diagnosis, from a patient treated with antithyroid drugs. These receptors came from a man aged 40-49 years with Graves disease. The CDR3 runs from the conserved cysteine through the conserved F or W. The order of the fields is J gene, D gene, V gene, clone size, CDR3 protein, CDR3 DNA. D genes are given only for firm matches. Some rows mark clone size as missing; the rest say once, few, many or name a class of expanded clone.

J: TRBJ2-5
D: TRBD2
V: TRBV11-3
size: many
CDR3: CASSPPEIAGPRMETQYF
DNA: TGTGCCAGCAGCCCTCCGGAGATAGCGGGGCCGAGGATGGAGACCCAGTACTTC

J: TRBJ1-1
D: -
V: TRBV9
size: many
CDR3: CASSASIGTEAFF
DNA: TGTGCCAGCAGCGCTAGCATAGGGACTGAAGCTTTCTTT

J: TRBJ1-4
D: TRBD1
V: TRBV29-1
size: -
CDR3: CSVWDRREKLFF
DNA: TGCAGCGTTTGGGACAGGAGAGAAAAACTGTTTTTT

J: TRBJ2-3
D: TRBD2
V: TRBV7-3
size: many
CDR3: CASSLSLLAGTDTQYF
DNA: TGTGCCAGCAGCTTAAGTCTACTAGCGGGCACAGATACGCAGTATTTT

J: TRBJ2-7
D: TRBD1
V: TRBV30
size: -
CDR3: CAWSVLIGQGEQYF
DNA: TGTGCCTGGAGTGTACTAATAGGACAGGGCGAGCAGTACTTC

J: TRBJ2-5
D: TRBD1
V: TRBV24-1
size: many
CDR3: CATSDLDEGAGETQYF
DNA: TGTGCCACCAGTGATTTGGACGAGGGGGCAGGGGAGACCCAGTACTTC

J: TRBJ2-7
D: -
V: TRBV30
size: many
CDR3: CAWSKGGYEQYF
DNA: TGTGCCTGGAGTAAGGGGGGGTACGAGCAGTACTTC

J: TRBJ2-7
D: TRBD1
V: TRBV20-1
size: many
CDR3: CSASQDRGNEQYF
DNA: TGCAGTGCTTCCCAGGACAGGGGGAACGAGCAGTACTTC

J: TRBJ1-4
D: -
V: TRBV13
size: many
CDR3: CASSSREKRQSRNEKLFF
DNA: TGTGCCAGCAGCTCCCGTGAGAAAAGACAGAGTCGTAATGAAAAACTGTTTTTT

J: TRBJ2-7
D: -
V: TRBV11-3
size: many
CDR3: CASSSLMEGPYEQYF
DNA: TGTGCCAGCAGCTCTTTGATGGAGGGGCCCTACGAGCAGTACTTC

J: TRBJ2-2
D: TRBD2
V: TRBV5-1
size: many
CDR3: CASSLGRLAGGPNTGELFF
DNA: TGCGCCAGCAGCTTGGGGAGACTAGCGGGGGGACCGAACACCGGGGAGCTGTTTTTT

J: TRBJ2-5
D: -
V: TRBV6-5
size: many
CDR3: CASSYYLNPREEETQYF
DNA: TGTGCCAGCAGTTACTACCTAAACCCCAGGGAGGAGGAGACCCAGTACTTC

J: TRBJ2-4
D: -
V: TRBV9
size: -
CDR3: CASTPGPTKNIQYF
DNA: TGTGCCAGCACCCCCGGGCCGACCAAAAACATTCAGTACTTC

J: TRBJ1-6
D: -
V: TRBV6-1
size: many
CDR3: CASSEAWTENSPLHF
DNA: TGTGCCAGCAGTGAAGCTTGGACAGAAAATTCACCCCTCCACTTT

J: TRBJ2-7
D: TRBD2
V: TRBV7-2
size: -
CDR3: CASSPPGGRSHEQYF
DNA: TGTGCCAGCAGCCCGCCGGGAGGGAGGTCCCACGAGCAGTACTTC

J: TRBJ2-3
D: TRBD2
V: TRBV5-5
size: many
CDR3: CASSLEGLAGGRSTDTQYF
DNA: TGTGCCAGCAGCTTGGAAGGATTAGCGGGGGGGCGTAGCACAGATACGCAGTATTTT

J: TRBJ1-6
D: TRBD1
V: TRBV5-1
size: many
CDR3: CASSWGTVNSPLHF
DNA: TGCGCCAGCAGCTGGGGGACAGTCAATTCACCCCTCCACTTT

J: TRBJ2-6
D: -
V: TRBV28
size: few
CDR3: CASSFAGYGANVLTF
DNA: TGTGCCAGCAGTTTCGCGGGTTACGGGGCCAACGTCCTGACTTTC

J: TRBJ1-6
D: -
V: TRBV12-3/TRBV12-4
size: few
CDR3: CASSSGTYSPLHF
DNA: TGTGCCAGCAGCTCCGGGACTTATTCACCCCTCCACTTT

J: TRBJ2-5
D: -
V: TRBV3-1
size: few
CDR3: CASSQGGVETQYF
DNA: TGTGCCAGCAGCCAAGGGGGCGTAGAGACCCAGTACTTC

J: TRBJ2-4
D: TRBD2
V: TRBV27
size: many
CDR3: CASSLSGGPLAKNIQYF
DNA: TGTGCCAGCAGTCTTAGCGGGGGACCTCTAGCCAAAAACATCCAGTACTTC

J: TRBJ2-5
D: -
V: TRBV2
size: many
CDR3: CASRGEETQYF
DNA: TGTGCCAGCAGGGGGGAAGAGACCCAGTACTTC

J: TRBJ2-1
D: -
V: TRBV7-7
size: many
CDR3: CASSKGPGVYNEQFF
DNA: TGTGCCAGCAGCAAGGGGCCCGGGGTCTACAATGAGCAGTTCTTC

J: TRBJ2-2
D: TRBD1
V: TRBV6-5
size: many
CDR3: CASSYSTGRDGELFF
DNA: TGTGCCAGCAGTTACTCGACAGGGCGAGACGGGGAGCTGTTTTTT

J: TRBJ2-2
D: -
V: TRBV12-3/TRBV12-4
size: once
CDR3: CASSHYTNTGELFF
DNA: TGTGCCAGCAGTCATTACACGAACACCGGGGAGCTGTTTTTT

J: TRBJ1-6
D: TRBD1
V: TRBV5-1
size: -
CDR3: CASSPIPGQRTLPLHF
DNA: TGCGCCAGCAGCCCGATACCGGGACAGAGGACCTTACCCCTCCACTTT

J: TRBJ2-7
D: -
V: TRBV11-2
size: -
CDR3: CASSPYQYEQYF
DNA: TGTGCCAGCAGCCCCTACCAGTACGAGCAGTACTTC

J: TRBJ2-7
D: -
V: TRBV6-1
size: -
CDR3: CASSEGGPPYEQYF
DNA: TGTGCCAGCAGTGAAGGGGGTCCGCCCTACGAGCAGTACTTC

J: TRBJ2-7
D: -
V: TRBV14
size: few
CDR3: CASSQVAGNREQYF
DNA: TGTGCCAGCAGCCAAGTTGCAGGGAATCGCGAGCAGTACTTC

J: TRBJ2-3
D: -
V: TRBV28
size: many
CDR3: CASRPPGDTQYF
DNA: TGTGCCAGCAGACCCCCCGGGGATACGCAGTATTTT

J: TRBJ1-3
D: TRBD1
V: TRBV5-6
size: few
CDR3: CASSLERGHAGNTIYF
DNA: TGTGCCAGCAGCTTGGAGAGGGGGCATGCTGGAAACACCATATATTTT

J: TRBJ2-2
D: TRBD1
V: TRBV5-1
size: -
CDR3: CASRTQGVTGELFF
DNA: TGCGCCAGCAGAACCCAGGGGGTTACCGGGGAGCTGTTTTTT

J: TRBJ1-1
D: -
V: TRBV9
size: many
CDR3: CASSASGDKAFF
DNA: TGTGCCAGCAGCGCCTCCGGCGATAAGGCTTTCTTT

J: TRBJ2-3
D: -
V: TRBV12-3/TRBV12-4
size: -
CDR3: CASRADYSDTQYF
DNA: TGTGCCAGCAGGGCGGACTATTCAGATACGCAGTATTTT

J: TRBJ2-3
D: TRBD2
V: TRBV7-2
size: -
CDR3: CASSRGASGSTDTQYF
DNA: TGTGCCAGCAGCCGGGGCGCTAGCGGGAGCACAGATACGCAGTATTTT

J: TRBJ1-2
D: TRBD1
V: TRBV20-1
size: -
CDR3: CSAREDRTGVVNYGYTF
DNA: TGCAGTGCTAGAGAAGATCGGACAGGGGTAGTGAACTATGGCTACACCTTC

J: TRBJ2-7
D: -
V: TRBV7-9
size: many
CDR3: CASSLFEGRGYEQYF
DNA: TGTGCCAGCAGCTTGTTTGAGGGCAGGGGCTACGAGCAGTACTTC

J: TRBJ2-1
D: TRBD1
V: TRBV20-1
size: many
CDR3: CSASTTGTGTYNEQFF
DNA: TGCAGTGCTAGTACTACCGGGACAGGGACCTACAATGAGCAGTTCTTC

J: TRBJ2-2
D: TRBD1
V: TRBV11-3
size: few
CDR3: CASSPRDRGPGGELFF
DNA: TGTGCCAGCAGCCCCCGGGACAGGGGGCCCGGCGGGGAGCTGTTTTTT

J: TRBJ1-1
D: TRBD1
V: TRBV29-1
size: -
CDR3: CSTGTGLPTEAFF
DNA: TGCAGCACCGGGACAGGGCTTCCCACTGAAGCTTTCTTT

J: TRBJ1-5
D: -
V: TRBV12-3/TRBV12-4
size: few
CDR3: CASSNRFRGGSNQPQHF
DNA: TGTGCCAGCAGTAACCGTTTCAGGGGAGGGAGCAATCAGCCCCAGCATTTT

J: TRBJ1-4
D: -
V: TRBV4-3
size: few
CDR3: CASSPADGAPLGTNEKLFF
DNA: TGCGCCAGCAGCCCGGCGGACGGCGCTCCCCTCGGGACTAATGAAAAACTGTTTTTT

J: TRBJ2-7
D: TRBD1
V: TRBV11-2
size: once
CDR3: CASSSYRGQTCEQYF
DNA: TGTGCCAGCAGCTCCTACAGGGGGCAAACCTGCGAGCAGTACTTC

J: TRBJ2-5
D: TRBD1
V: TRBV12-3/TRBV12-4
size: few
CDR3: CASRRTGERETQYF
DNA: TGTGCCAGCAGGAGGACAGGGGAGCGCGAGACCCAGTACTTC

J: TRBJ2-7
D: -
V: TRBV2
size: many
CDR3: CASIDREDSYEQYF
DNA: TGTGCCAGCATTGACAGGGAGGACTCCTACGAGCAGTACTTC

J: TRBJ2-5
D: TRBD1
V: TRBV28
size: many
CDR3: CAITLSGQGRETQYF
DNA: TGTGCCATAACCCTCTCGGGACAGGGGCGGGAGACCCAGTACTTC

J: TRBJ2-5
D: TRBD2
V: TRBV7-2
size: many
CDR3: CASSSGTIRETQYF
DNA: TGTGCCAGCAGCTCCGGGACTATCCGGGAGACCCAGTACTTC

J: TRBJ2-7
D: -
V: TRBV10-3
size: many
CDR3: CAITRQAAPGEQYF
DNA: TGTGCCATCACCCGCCAGGCTGCGCCGGGGGAGCAGTACTTC

J: TRBJ1-5
D: -
V: TRBV28
size: many
CDR3: CASITQPQHF
DNA: TGTGCCAGCATCACCCAGCCCCAGCATTTT

J: TRBJ1-4
D: -
V: TRBV5-6
size: -
CDR3: CASSRGRGTEKLFF
DNA: TGTGCCAGCAGCCGCGGACGGGGTACTGAAAAACTGTTTTTT

J: TRBJ2-7
D: TRBD1
V: TRBV20-1
size: many
CDR3: CSAAHRGRGSYEQYF
DNA: TGCAGTGCTGCGCACAGGGGGCGCGGCTCCTACGAGCAGTACTTC

J: TRBJ1-2
D: -
V: TRBV11-3
size: many
CDR3: CASSLEGMHGYTF
DNA: TGTGCCAGCAGCTTAGAGGGGATGCATGGCTACACCTTC

J: TRBJ2-5
D: TRBD2
V: TRBV7-3
size: many
CDR3: CASNHPLAGGEETQYF
DNA: TGTGCCAGCAACCATCCACTAGCGGGGGGTGAGGAGACCCAGTACTTC

J: TRBJ2-3
D: -
V: TRBV4-1
size: few
CDR3: CASSQDGSLTDTQYF
DNA: TGCGCCAGCAGCCAAGACGGGTCCCTCACAGATACGCAGTATTTT

J: TRBJ1-1
D: -
V: TRBV20-1
size: many
CDR3: CSAPDRYTEAFF
DNA: TGCAGTGCTCCGGACAGATACACTGAAGCTTTCTTT

J: TRBJ2-7
D: -
V: TRBV28
size: many
CDR3: CASSPPGTGRYEQYF
DNA: TGTGCCAGCAGTCCCCCCGGGACGGGTCGCTACGAGCAGTACTTC

J: TRBJ2-4
D: TRBD1
V: TRBV6-1
size: many
CDR3: CASRRQGEAKNIQYF
DNA: TGTGCCAGCAGAAGACAGGGTGAGGCCAAAAACATTCAGTACTTC

J: TRBJ2-7
D: -
V: TRBV12-3/TRBV12-4
size: -
CDR3: CASTPGYSRHYEQYF
DNA: TGTGCCAGCACCCCGGGATACTCCCGCCACTACGAGCAGTACTTC